The 2 T cell receptor beta chains listed next were all sequenced from one sample in a study of identical twins. MiXCR, run by TCRdb on the 5' RACE reads, gives a single entry per CDR3 protein. Of 690,000 or so distinct CDR3 sequences listed, about 9.4% are singletons. Separately, the same data were catalogued under a study of yellow fever vaccine responses in identical twins.

The sequenced material came from PBMCs. These receptors all stem from a young woman in good health.

This clonotype was counted ten times or more. This sequence joins TRBV6-1 and TRBJ2-7; maybe TRBD1 (6 bases). Germline V gene data show CDR1 as MNHNS and CDR2 as SASEGT. Trimming removed 7 bases from V and 4 bases from J, with 17 bases in between. The CDR3 loop spans 14 amino acids. The CDR3 here is CASTKTGTMYEQYF. CDR3 nucleotides: TGTGCCAGCACCAAAACTGGGACAATGTACGAGCAGTACTTC.

Remarks on this clonotype: Mismatch with germline at one junction end may stem from a read error. This chain joins TRBV4-2 and TRBJ2-7; D gene unclear. Germline-derived CDR1 and CDR2 are LGHNA and YNFKEQ. This CDR3 spans 13 amino acids. CDR3 DNA: TGTGCCATCAGCCCCGGGCTCTCCTACGAGCAGTACTTC. This translates into CAISPGLSYEQYF.